This T cell receptor beta chain appears in the sequencing data of a study of shared clonotypes between healthy human individuals. Study-level points and caveats: Memory subsets generally showed smaller estimated richness than naive subsets did. A limitation of the genetic and exposure-history diversity represented arose from few donors.

All of the donors resided in Nashville, Tennessee, and each was a Caucasian adult. Method: immunoSEQ multiplex PCR; TCRdb's copy keeps in-frame clones and lacks some. The repertoire includes some 2,100,000 clones, around 95% of them detected once, and approximately 0.13% sits in the top ten. With regard to this clone: Its specificity is unknown. This CDR3 is also generated by other DNA sequences in the sample.

The clonotype originates from a man between 18 and 29 years old in good health. Sequencing input: naive CD4+ T cells sorted from blood. Subset specified: CD45RA+ positively selected.

The CDR3 coding sequence is TGTGCCAGCTCGCACGGGACCGCGAACACCGGGGAGCTGTTTTTT. Amino acids: CASSHGTANTGELFF. The chain employs TRBV18 and TRBJ2-2; D possibly uses TRBD1 or TRBD2 (5 bases each). Germline CDR1 KGHSH, CDR2 LQKENI. V lost 6 bases and J lost 0, with 11 bases in between. There are 15 residues in the CDR3.